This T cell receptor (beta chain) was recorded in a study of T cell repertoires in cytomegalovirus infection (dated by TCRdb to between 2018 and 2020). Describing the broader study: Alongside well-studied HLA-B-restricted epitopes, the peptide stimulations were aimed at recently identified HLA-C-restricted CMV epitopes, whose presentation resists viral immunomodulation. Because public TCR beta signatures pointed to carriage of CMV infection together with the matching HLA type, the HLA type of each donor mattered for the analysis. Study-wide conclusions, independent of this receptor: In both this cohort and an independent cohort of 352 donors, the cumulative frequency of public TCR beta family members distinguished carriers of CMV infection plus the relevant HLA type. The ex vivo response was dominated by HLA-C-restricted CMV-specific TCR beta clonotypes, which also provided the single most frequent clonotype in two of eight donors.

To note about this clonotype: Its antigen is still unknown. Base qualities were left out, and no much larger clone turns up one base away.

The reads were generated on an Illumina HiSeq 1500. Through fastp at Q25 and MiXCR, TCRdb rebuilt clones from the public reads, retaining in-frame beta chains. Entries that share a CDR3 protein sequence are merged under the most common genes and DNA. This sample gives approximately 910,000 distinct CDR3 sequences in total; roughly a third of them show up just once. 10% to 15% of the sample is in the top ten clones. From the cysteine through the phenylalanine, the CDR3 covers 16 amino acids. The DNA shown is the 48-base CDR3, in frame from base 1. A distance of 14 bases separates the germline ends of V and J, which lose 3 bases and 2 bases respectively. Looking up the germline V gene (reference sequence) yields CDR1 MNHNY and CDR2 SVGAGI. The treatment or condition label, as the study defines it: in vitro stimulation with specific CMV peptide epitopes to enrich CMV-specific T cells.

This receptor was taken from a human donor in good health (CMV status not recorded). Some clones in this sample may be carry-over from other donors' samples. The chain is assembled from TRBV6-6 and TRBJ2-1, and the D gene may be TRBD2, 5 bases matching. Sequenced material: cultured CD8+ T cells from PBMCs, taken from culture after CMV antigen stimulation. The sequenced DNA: TGTGCCAGCAGTTATCGCCCCTCGACTACCTACAATGAGCAGTTCTTC. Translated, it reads CASSYRPSTTYNEQFF.